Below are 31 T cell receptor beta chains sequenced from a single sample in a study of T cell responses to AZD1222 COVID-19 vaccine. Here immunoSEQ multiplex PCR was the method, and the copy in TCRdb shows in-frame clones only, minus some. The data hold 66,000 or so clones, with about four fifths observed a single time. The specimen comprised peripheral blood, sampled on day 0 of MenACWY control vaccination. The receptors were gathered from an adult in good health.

The CDR3: CASSKVGLAGGNEQFF. The CDR3 DNA follows: TGTGCCAGCAGTAAAGTCGGACTAGCGGGGGGAAATGAGCAGTTCTTC. The V call is TRBV28, the J call TRBJ2-1; 14 bases match TRBD2. Germline-derived CDR1 and CDR2 are MDHEN and SYDVKM. The CDR3 consists of 16 residues. V lost 5 bases, J lost 7 bases, and 7 bases stayed unmatched.

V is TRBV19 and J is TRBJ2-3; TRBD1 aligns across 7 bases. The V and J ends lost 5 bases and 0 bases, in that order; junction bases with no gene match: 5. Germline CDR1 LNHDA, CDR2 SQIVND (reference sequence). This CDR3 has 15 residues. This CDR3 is CASSPRTGSTDTQYF. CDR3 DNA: TGTGCCAGTAGTCCTCGGACAGGAAGCACAGATACGCAGTATTTT.

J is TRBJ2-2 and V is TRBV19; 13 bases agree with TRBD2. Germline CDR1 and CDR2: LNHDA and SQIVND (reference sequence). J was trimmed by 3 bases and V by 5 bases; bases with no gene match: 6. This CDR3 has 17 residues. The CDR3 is CASSPILAGGDTGELFF. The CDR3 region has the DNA TGTGCCAGTAGTCCTATACTAGCGGGGGGGGACACCGGGGAGCTGTTTTTT.

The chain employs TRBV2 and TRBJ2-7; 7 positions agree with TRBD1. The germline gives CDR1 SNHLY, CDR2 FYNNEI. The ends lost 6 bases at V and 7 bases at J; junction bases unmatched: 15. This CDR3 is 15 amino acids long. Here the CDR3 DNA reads TGTGCCAGCAGGGGACAGACAGTGAGCTCGGGGGAGCAGTACTTC. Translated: CASRGQTVSSGEQYF.

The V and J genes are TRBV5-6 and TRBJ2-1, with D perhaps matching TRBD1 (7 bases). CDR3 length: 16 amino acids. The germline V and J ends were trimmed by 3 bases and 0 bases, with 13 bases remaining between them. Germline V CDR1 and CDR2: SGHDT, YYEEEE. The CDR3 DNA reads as TGTGCCAGCAGCTCCCCGGGGGACAGCTCCTACAATGAGCAGTTCTTC. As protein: CASSSPGDSSYNEQFF.

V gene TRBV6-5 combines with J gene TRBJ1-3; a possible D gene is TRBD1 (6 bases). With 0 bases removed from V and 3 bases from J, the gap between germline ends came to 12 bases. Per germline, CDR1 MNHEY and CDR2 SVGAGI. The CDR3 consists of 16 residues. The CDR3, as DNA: TGTGCCAGCAGTTACTCCGCGGGGGCCCTTGGAAACACCATATATTTT. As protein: CASSYSAGALGNTIYF.

This chain's CDR3 is CASSPTGAGSTDTQYF. The CDR3, as DNA: TGTGCCAGCAGTCCCACAGGGGCCGGTAGCACAGATACGCAGTATTTT. V gene TRBV6-2 or TRBV6-3 combines with J gene TRBJ2-3; 7 positions agree with TRBD1. With 5 bases clipped from V and 0 bases from J, the junction kept 8 bases outside the gene matches. The CDR3 is 16 amino acids. Germline V lookup: CDR1 MNHEY, CDR2 SVGEGT.

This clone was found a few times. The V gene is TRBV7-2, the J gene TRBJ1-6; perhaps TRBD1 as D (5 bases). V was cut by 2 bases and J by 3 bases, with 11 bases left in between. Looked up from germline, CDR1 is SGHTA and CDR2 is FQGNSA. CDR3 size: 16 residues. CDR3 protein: CASSLQGSDYNSPLHF. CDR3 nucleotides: TGTGCCAGCAGCTTACAGGGCAGTGACTATAATTCACCCCTCCACTTT.

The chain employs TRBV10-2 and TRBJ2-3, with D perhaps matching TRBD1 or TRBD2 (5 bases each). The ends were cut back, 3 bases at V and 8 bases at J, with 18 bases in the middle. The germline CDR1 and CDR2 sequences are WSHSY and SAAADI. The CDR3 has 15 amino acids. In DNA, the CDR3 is TGCGCCAGCAGTGATGCATCCGGGACGGGCGGTACGCAGTATTTT. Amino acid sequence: CASSDASGTGGTQYF.

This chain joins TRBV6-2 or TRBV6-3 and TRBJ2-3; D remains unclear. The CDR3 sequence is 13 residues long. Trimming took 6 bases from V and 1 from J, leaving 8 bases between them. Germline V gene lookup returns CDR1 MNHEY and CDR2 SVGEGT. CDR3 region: CASSFLGTDTQYF. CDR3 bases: TGTGCCAGCAGCTTTTTGGGCACAGATACGCAGTATTTT.

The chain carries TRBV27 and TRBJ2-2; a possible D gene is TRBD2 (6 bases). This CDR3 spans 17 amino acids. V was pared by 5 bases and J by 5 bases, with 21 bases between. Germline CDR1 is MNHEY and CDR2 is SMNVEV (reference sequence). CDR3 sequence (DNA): TGTGCCAGCAGTCGAAGCCCCGGGACTTCTCCAACCGGGGAGCTGTTTTTT. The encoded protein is CASSRSPGTSPTGELFF.

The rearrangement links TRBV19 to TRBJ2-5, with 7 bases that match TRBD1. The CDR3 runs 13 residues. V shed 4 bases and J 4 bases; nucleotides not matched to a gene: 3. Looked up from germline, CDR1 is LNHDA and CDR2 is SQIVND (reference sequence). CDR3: CASSTTGAETQYF. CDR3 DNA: TGTGCCAGTAGTACTACAGGGGCAGAGACCCAGTACTTC. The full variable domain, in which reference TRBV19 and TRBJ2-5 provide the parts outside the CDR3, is DGGITQSPKYLFRKEGQNVTLSCEQNLNHDAMYWYRQDPGQGLRLIYYSQIVNDFQKGDIAEGYSVSREKKESFPLTVTSAQKNPTAFYLCASSTTGAETQYFGPGTRLLVL.

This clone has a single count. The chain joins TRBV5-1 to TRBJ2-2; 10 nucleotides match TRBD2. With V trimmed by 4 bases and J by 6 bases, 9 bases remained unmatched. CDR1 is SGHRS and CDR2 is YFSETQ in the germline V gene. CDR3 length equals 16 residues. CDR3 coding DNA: TGCGCCAGCAGCCCGACTAGCGGGCGGATCGCCGGGGAGCTGTTTTTT. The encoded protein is CASSPTSGRIAGELFF.

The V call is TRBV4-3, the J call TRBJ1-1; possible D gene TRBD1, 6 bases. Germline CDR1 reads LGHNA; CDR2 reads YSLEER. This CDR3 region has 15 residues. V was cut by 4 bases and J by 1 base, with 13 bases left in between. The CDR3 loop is CASSLDWGQNTEAFF. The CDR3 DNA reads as TGCGCCAGCAGCCTCGATTGGGGGCAGAACACTGAAGCTTTCTTT.

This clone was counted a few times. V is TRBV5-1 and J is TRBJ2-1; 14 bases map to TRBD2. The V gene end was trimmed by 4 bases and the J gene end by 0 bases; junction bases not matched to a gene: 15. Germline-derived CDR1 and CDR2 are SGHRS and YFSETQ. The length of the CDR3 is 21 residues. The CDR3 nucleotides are TGCGCCAGCAGCCCCCCCTCGGGACTAGCGGGAGACCCGAGCTCCTACAATGAGCAGTTCTTC. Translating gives CASSPPSGLAGDPSSYNEQFF.

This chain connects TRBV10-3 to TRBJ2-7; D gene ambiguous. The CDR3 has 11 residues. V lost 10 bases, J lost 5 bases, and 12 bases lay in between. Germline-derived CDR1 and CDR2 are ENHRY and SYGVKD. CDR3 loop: CATRNTDEQYF. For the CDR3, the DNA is TGTGCCACCCGAAATACCGACGAGCAGTACTTC.

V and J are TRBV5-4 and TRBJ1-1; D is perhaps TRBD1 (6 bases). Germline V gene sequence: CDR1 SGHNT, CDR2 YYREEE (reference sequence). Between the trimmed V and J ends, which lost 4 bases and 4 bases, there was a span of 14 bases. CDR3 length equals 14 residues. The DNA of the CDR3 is TGTGCCAGCAGCATCCAGGGGATTGGCACTGAAGCTTTCTTT. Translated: CASSIQGIGTEAFF.

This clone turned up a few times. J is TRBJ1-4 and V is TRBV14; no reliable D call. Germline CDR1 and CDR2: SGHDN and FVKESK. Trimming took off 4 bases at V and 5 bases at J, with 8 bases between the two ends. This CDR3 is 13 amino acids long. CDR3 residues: CASSRGINEKLFF. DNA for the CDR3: TGTGCCAGCAGCCGGGGAATCAATGAAAAACTGTTTTTT.

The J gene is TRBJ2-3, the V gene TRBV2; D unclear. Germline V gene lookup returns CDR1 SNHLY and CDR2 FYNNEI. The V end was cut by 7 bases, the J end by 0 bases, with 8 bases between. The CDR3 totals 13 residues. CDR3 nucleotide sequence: TGTGCCAGCAACGGACGTAGCACAGATACGCAGTATTTT. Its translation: CASNGRSTDTQYF.

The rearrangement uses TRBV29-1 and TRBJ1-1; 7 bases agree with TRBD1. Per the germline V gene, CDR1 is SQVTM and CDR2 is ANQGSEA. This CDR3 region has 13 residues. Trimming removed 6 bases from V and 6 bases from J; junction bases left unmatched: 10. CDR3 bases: TGCAGCGTCTCCTGGACAGGAATCTCTGAAGCTTTCTTT. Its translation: CSVSWTGISEAFF.

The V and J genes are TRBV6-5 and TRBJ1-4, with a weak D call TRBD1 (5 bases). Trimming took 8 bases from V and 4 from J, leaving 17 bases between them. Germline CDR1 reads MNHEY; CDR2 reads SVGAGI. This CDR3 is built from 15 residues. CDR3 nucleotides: TGTGCCAGCTCCGTCAACAGGCGCAATAATGAAAAACTGTTTTTT. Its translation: CASSVNRRNNEKLFF.

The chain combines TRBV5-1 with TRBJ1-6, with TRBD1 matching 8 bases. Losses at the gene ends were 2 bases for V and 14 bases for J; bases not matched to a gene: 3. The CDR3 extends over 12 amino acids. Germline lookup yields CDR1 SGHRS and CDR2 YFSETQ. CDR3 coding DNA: TGCGCCAGCAGCTTACAGGGGGATACCCTCCACTTT. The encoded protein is CASSLQGDTLHF.

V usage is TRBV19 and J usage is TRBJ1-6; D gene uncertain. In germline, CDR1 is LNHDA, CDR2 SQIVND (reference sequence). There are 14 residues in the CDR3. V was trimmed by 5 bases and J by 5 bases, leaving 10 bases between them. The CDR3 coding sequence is TGTGCCAGTAGTGTCCGGGGAAATAATTCACCCCTCCACTTT. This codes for CASSVRGNNSPLHF.

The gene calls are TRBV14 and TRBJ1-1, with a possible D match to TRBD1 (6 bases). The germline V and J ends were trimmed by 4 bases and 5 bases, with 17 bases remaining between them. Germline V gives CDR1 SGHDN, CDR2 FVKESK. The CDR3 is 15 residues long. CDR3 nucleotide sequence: TGTGCCAGCAGCCCAAAACAGGGCGACGGGACTGAAGCTTTCTTT. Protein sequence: CASSPKQGDGTEAFF.

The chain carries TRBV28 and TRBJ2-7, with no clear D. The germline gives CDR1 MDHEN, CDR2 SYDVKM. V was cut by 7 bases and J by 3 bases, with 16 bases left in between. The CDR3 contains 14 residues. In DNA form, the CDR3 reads TGTGCCAGCAAAGGTCCCGGGTTTTACTACGAGCAGTACTTC. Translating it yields CASKGPGFYYEQYF.

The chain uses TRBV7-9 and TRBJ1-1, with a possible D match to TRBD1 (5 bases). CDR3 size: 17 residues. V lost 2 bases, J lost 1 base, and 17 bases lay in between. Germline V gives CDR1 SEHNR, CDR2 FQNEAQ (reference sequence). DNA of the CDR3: TGTGCCAGCAGCTTAAGGGGATGGGACGGGAAGAACACTGAAGCTTTCTTT. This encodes CASSLRGWDGKNTEAFF.

The CDR3 spells CASSPSQNEKLFF. The CDR3 DNA follows: TGTGCCAGCTCACCCTCCCAGAATGAAAAACTGTTTTTT. V usage is TRBV18 and J usage is TRBJ1-4; D not certain. The V end lost 3 bases, the J end lost 5 bases, and 7 bases lay between the germline ends. The germline V gene encodes CDR1 KGHSH and CDR2 LQKENI. The CDR3 has 13 residues.

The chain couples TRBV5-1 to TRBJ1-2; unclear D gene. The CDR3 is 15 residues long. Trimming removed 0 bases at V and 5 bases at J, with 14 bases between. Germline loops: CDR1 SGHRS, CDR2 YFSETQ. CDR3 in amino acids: CASSLAGPPAYGYTF. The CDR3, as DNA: TGCGCCAGCAGCTTGGCAGGTCCCCCAGCTTATGGCTACACCTTC.

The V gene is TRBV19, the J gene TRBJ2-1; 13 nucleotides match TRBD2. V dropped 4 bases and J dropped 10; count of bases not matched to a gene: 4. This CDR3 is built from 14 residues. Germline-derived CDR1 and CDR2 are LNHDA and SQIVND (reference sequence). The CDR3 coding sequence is TGTGCCAGTAGTACCCGACTAGCGGGGGGCGAGCAGTTCTTC. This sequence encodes CASSTRLAGGEQFF.

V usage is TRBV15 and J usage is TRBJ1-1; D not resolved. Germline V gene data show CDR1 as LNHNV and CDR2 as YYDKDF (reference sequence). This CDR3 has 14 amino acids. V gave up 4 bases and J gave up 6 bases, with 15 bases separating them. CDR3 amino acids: CATSTVGGVAEAFF. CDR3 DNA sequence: TGTGCCACCAGCACCGTGGGCGGGGTCGCTGAAGCTTTCTTT.

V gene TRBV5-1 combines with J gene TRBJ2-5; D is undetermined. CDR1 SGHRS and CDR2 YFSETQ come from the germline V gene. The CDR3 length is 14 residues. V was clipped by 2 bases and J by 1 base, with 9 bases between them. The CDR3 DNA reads TGCGCCAGCAGCTTCCAAGGTTCCCAAGAGACCCAGTACTTC. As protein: CASSFQGSQETQYF.